This T cell receptor (beta chain) was sequenced during a study of response to subunit inactivated influenza vaccine. TCRdb recomputed calls from the RT-PCR reads with MiXCR, one row per CDR3 protein. The sample has 430,000 or so distinct CDR3 sequences, over 9.5% seen once. There are a few counts of this clonotype. Its antigen is not known. Germline CDR1 and CDR2: SGHRS and YFSETQ. This CDR3 has 14 residues. Trimming took off 1 base at V and 7 bases at J, with 14 bases between the two ends. General study results and limits: A suggestion made by the authors is that each seasonal influenza vaccination recruits few new T cells.

The receptor comes from a man aged 45-60 years who received an inactivated influenza vaccine. The rearrangement uses TRBV5-1 and TRBJ1-1; tentatively, D is TRBD1 (6 bases). This sample comprised PBMCs from blood, obtained 40 to 50 days after vaccination. This chain's CDR3 is CASSLTGGEGEAFF. The CDR3 DNA reads TGCGCCAGCAGCTTGACGGGGGGCGAAGGTGAAGCTTTCTTT.